The 16 T cell receptor beta chains below were found in one sample sequenced in a study of T-cell memory formation after mild COVID-19. TCRdb reprocessed the 5' RACE reads with MiXCR, giving one entry per CDR3 protein. The sample holds 250,000 to 300,000 distinct CDR3 sequences, 15% to 20% seen once. Material: PBMCs or a T cell subset sorted from them (not recorded which). The receptors derive from a man between 18 and 35 years old who had mild COVID-19 (a few samples of this study predate the infection). Cell type and time point are not known.

In this sample, this clonotype turned up a few times. The CDR3 region is CASTKDSMSSYEQYF. The CDR3, as DNA: TGTGCCAGCACCAAGGACAGTATGAGCTCCTACGAGCAGTACTTC. The rearrangement uses TRBV12-3 or TRBV12-4 and TRBJ2-7; perhaps TRBD1 as D (6 bases). The CDR3 consists of 15 residues. The V end was cut by 7 bases, the J end by 0 bases, with 16 bases between.

The chain has TRBV5-1 and TRBJ2-3; D possibly uses TRBD1 or TRBD2 (5 bases each). The CDR3 totals 13 residues. The V end lost 3 bases, the J end lost 2 bases, and 7 bases lay between the germline ends. CDR1 SGHRS and CDR2 YFSETQ come from the germline V gene. The CDR3 coding sequence is TGCGCCAGCAGCTGGGACCCCACAGATACGCAGTATTTT. Protein sequence: CASSWDPTDTQYF.

V usage is TRBV5-5 and J usage is TRBJ2-5; TRBD2 matches 10 bases. The length of the CDR3 is 15 residues. Germline trimming cut 0 bases from V and 5 bases from J; bases unmatched to any gene: 4. Per germline, CDR1 SGHKS and CDR2 YYEKEE (reference sequence). Here the CDR3 DNA reads TGTGCCAGCAGCTTGGCCCCAGCGGGGGGGGAGACCCAGTACTTC. This sequence encodes CASSLAPAGGETQYF.

The V call is TRBV24-1, the J call TRBJ2-3; possibly TRBD1 or TRBD2 for D (5 bases each). CDR1 and CDR2 from the germline V gene are KGHDR and SFDVKD. The CDR3 has 14 residues. Trimming pared 6 bases from V and 6 bases from J, leaving 15 bases between. The CDR3 loop reads CATSRGPPPDTQYF. The CDR3 bases are TGTGCCACCAGTCGGGGACCACCTCCCGATACGCAGTATTTT.

The V and J genes are TRBV7-2 and TRBJ2-3, with 8 positions matching TRBD1. With V trimmed by 5 bases and J by 5 bases, 6 bases remained unmatched. This CDR3 contains 14 residues. Per the germline V gene, CDR1 is SGHTA and CDR2 is FQGNSA. In nucleotides, the CDR3 is TGTGCCAGCAGCGAAGGGACAGGAGAAGATACGCAGTATTTT. Translation gives CASSEGTGEDTQYF.

This clonotype showed up just a few times. V gene TRBV2 combines with J gene TRBJ2-7; TRBD1 agrees at 7 bases. CDR1 is SNHLY, CDR2 FYNNEI, per germline. With V trimmed by 6 bases and J by 1 base, 9 bases remained unmatched. The CDR3 contains 15 residues. The chain's CDR3 is CASRETGKRSYEQYF. In DNA form, the CDR3 reads TGTGCCAGCAGAGAGACAGGGAAACGGTCCTACGAGCAGTACTTC.

CDR3 in DNA: TGTGCCAGCAGCTTATCCTACTATGGCTACACCTTC. Its protein product is CASSLSYYGYTF. This chain uses TRBV7-9 with TRBJ1-2; D is ambiguous. V lost 2 bases, J lost 3 bases, and 4 bases lay in between. The length of the CDR3 is 12 residues. Germline values: CDR1 SEHNR, CDR2 FQNEAQ (reference sequence).

CDR3 DNA sequence: TGCGCCAGCAGCCAATCCCCGGTCGCCGATGAGCCCCAGCATTTT. This codes for CASSQSPVADEPQHF. This chain joins TRBV4-1 and TRBJ1-5; no clear D gene. With 2 bases removed from V and 8 bases from J, the gap between germline ends came to 16 bases. CDR1 MGHRA and CDR2 YSYEKL come from the germline V gene. CDR3 length equals 15 residues.

The rearrangement links TRBV6-2 or TRBV6-3 to TRBJ2-7, with a possible D match to TRBD2 (7 bases). CDR1 is MNHEY and CDR2 is SVGEGT in the germline V gene. V lost 4 bases and J 7 bases, leaving 14 bases between the germline ends. This CDR3 has 13 amino acids. This CDR3 is CASSLSGGGEQYV. For the CDR3, the DNA is TGTGCCAGCAGTTTGTCGGGGGGCGGAGAGCAGTACGTC.

This sequence joins TRBV25-1 and TRBJ1-2, with D perhaps TRBD1 (5 bases). Germline values: CDR1 MGHDK, CDR2 SYGVNS. This CDR3 is 14 amino acids long. The germline V and J ends were trimmed by 2 bases and 4 bases, with 11 bases remaining between them. The CDR3 bases are TGTGCCAGCAGTGAACAAGGGGATACCTATGGCTACACCTTC. Amino acids: CASSEQGDTYGYTF.

This clonotype was counted between two and nine times. The rearrangement links TRBV15 to TRBJ1-6; D may be TRBD1 (6 bases). The germline V gene has CDR1 LNHNV and CDR2 YYDKDF (reference sequence). The CDR3 is 15 amino acids. V was pared by 6 bases and J by 1 base, with 10 bases between. The CDR3 DNA reads as TGTGCCACCAGTCCAGGACAGTCCTATAATTCACCCCTCCACTTT. This encodes CATSPGQSYNSPLHF.

In this sample, this clonotype turned up a few times. This rearrangement joins TRBV5-4 to TRBJ2-7; D remains unclear. Per germline, CDR1 SGHNT and CDR2 YYREEE (reference sequence). V was trimmed by 1 base and J by 4 bases, leaving 12 bases between them. The CDR3 is 14 amino acids. The CDR3 DNA is TGTGCCAGCAGCTTGAATTACCTCGTATACGAGCAGTACTTC. Translation gives CASSLNYLVYEQYF.

This clonotype has more than one count but fewer than ten. The rearrangement links TRBV6-6 to TRBJ1-6; no firm D call. The V end was cut by 7 bases, the J end by 0 bases, with 22 bases between. The germline V gene has CDR1 MNHNY and CDR2 SVGAGI (reference sequence). This CDR3 has 19 residues. The CDR3: CASTPDPTGRISYNSPLHF. Here the CDR3 DNA reads TGTGCCAGCACCCCAGATCCCACCGGAAGGATCTCCTATAATTCACCCCTCCACTTT.

The rearrangement joins TRBV28 to TRBJ2-6; D remains ambiguous. Germline V gene sequence: CDR1 MDHEN, CDR2 SYDVKM. V was trimmed by 7 bases and J by 0 bases, leaving 10 bases between them. The CDR3 loop spans 15 amino acids. This chain's CDR3 is CASMGWYSGANVLTF. Here the CDR3 DNA reads TGTGCCAGCATGGGGTGGTACTCTGGGGCCAACGTCCTGACTTTC.

The chain combines TRBV20-1 with TRBJ2-1; TRBD2 might be the D (7 bases). In germline, CDR1 is DFQATT, CDR2 SNEGSKA (reference sequence). V lost 5 bases to trimming and J lost 13 bases, with 15 bases between them. This CDR3 has 11 residues. The CDR3 coding sequence is TGCAGTGCTGGAGGGGGGGGCCCTCAGTTCTTC. Amino acid sequence: CSAGGGGPQFF.

The V call is TRBV7-9, the J call TRBJ2-1; 13 bases align to TRBD2. Germline V gene data show CDR1 as SEHNR and CDR2 as FQNEAQ (reference sequence). Losses at the gene ends were 5 bases for V and 0 bases for J; bases not matched to a gene: 13. The CDR3 length is 20 residues. For the CDR3, the DNA is TGTGCCAGCAGCCACCCCCGGACTAGCGGGGGCCCTAGCTCCTACAATGAGCAGTTCTTC. This translates into CASSHPRTSGGPSSYNEQFF.